These 10 T cell receptor beta chains were sequenced from one sample in a study of PD-L1 blockade in urothelial cancer. The data were produced by immunoSEQ multiplex PCR, yet TCRdb's version contains in-frame clones alone and is incomplete. This table holds around 30,000 clones, more than 65% found once. The source material was PBMCs, sampled around atezolizumab (anti-PD-L1) treatment. All receptors derive from a man in his 60s with urothelial cancer.

This clone has only a few counts. The V call is TRBV7-9, the J call TRBJ2-1; 12 nucleotides agree with TRBD2. This CDR3 region has 15 residues. Unmatched junction bases numbered 3, after V lost 4 bases and J lost 5 bases. Per the germline V gene, CDR1 is SEHNR and CDR2 is FQNEAQ (reference sequence). The CDR3 region has the DNA TGTGCCAGCAGCTCAACTAGCGGGGGGAACAATGAGCAGTTCTTC. Amino acids: CASSSTSGGNNEQFF.

The chain uses TRBV5-4 and TRBJ2-1; 9 nucleotides align to TRBD2. From germline, CDR1 is SGHNT and CDR2 YYREEE (reference sequence). The length of the CDR3 is 20 residues. V lost 2 bases and J lost 1; bases outside the gene matches: 16. DNA for the CDR3: TGTGCCAGCAGCTTTCATTTAGGACTAGCGACCAGGCCTTCCTACAATGAGCAGTTCTTC. This gives the protein CASSFHLGLATRPSYNEQFF.

J is TRBJ1-2 and V is TRBV25-1; D is unclear. V gave up 3 bases and J gave up 7 bases, with 18 bases separating them. This CDR3 contains 15 residues. Germline CDR1 MGHDK, CDR2 SYGVNS. The CDR3 region is CASSDAGILLGGYTF. The CDR3, as DNA: TGTGCCAGCAGTGATGCGGGGATTCTATTAGGTGGCTACACCTTC.

This clone was picked up one time. The V and J genes are TRBV2 and TRBJ1-6; 10 nucleotides align to TRBD1. This CDR3 comprises 16 residues. The junction had 4 bases not matched to a gene; V was cut back by 7 bases and J by 1 base. CDR1 and CDR2 from the germline V gene are SNHLY and FYNNEI. The CDR3, as DNA: TGTGCCAGCACCGGGACAGGGGTATCCTATAATTCACCCCTCCACTTT. Its translation is CASTGTGVSYNSPLHF.

The V call is TRBV30, the J call TRBJ1-4; perhaps TRBD1 as D (6 bases). This CDR3 has 15 amino acids. Germline CDR1 GTSNPN, CDR2 SVGIG (reference sequence). Trimming cost V 1 base and J 8 bases, with 17 bases left between them. In DNA form, the CDR3 reads TGTGCCTGGAGTGCTACAGGGCTCGGTGGAGAAAAACTGTTTTTT. Translated: CAWSATGLGGEKLFF.

This chain joins TRBV10-3 and TRBJ2-2; unclear D gene. V shed 0 bases and J shed 3 bases, with 8 bases lying between them. This CDR3 comprises 15 residues. Germline values: CDR1 ENHRY, CDR2 SYGVKD. The CDR3 DNA reads as TGTGCCATCAGTGAGTCGTTTCGGGACACCGGGGAGCTGTTTTTT. It is translated as CAISESFRDTGELFF.

The rearrangement uses TRBV27 and TRBJ2-2; TRBD1 matches 10 bases. The CDR3 runs 15 residues. V dropped 7 bases and J dropped 2; count of bases not matched to a gene: 4. CDR1 and CDR2 from the germline V gene are MNHEY and SMNVEV (reference sequence). The CDR3 sequence: CASKLTGGNTGELFF. The CDR3 DNA sequence: TGTGCCAGCAAGTTGACAGGGGGCAACACCGGGGAGCTGTTTTTT.

This chain connects TRBV10-3 to TRBJ2-5; 8 bases align to TRBD2. CDR1 is ENHRY, CDR2 SYGVKD, per germline. This CDR3 has 14 residues. V lost 6 bases to trimming and J lost 3 bases; unmatched junction nucleotides: 6. As DNA, the CDR3 is TGTGCCATCAGCCTGGTACTAGCGGAAGAGACCCAGTACTTC. This gives the protein CAISLVLAEETQYF.

V usage is TRBV7-8 and J usage is TRBJ2-2; no definite D call. The CDR3 runs to 14 residues. V was clipped by 1 base and J by 5 bases, with 8 bases between them. Germline-derived CDR1 and CDR2 are SGHVS and FQNEAQ. Written as DNA, the CDR3 is TGTGCCAGCAGCTTAGGAGTTAATACCGGGGAGCTGTTTTTT. Protein product: CASSLGVNTGELFF.

This clone was recorded once. The chain joins TRBV10-3 to TRBJ1-3; perhaps TRBD1 as D (6 bases). V was pared by 9 bases and J by 0 bases, with 18 bases between. The CDR3 spans 16 residues. Germline V gene data show CDR1 as ENHRY and CDR2 as SYGVKD. This chain's CDR3 is CAISRDIFSSGNTIYF. The DNA for the CDR3 is TGTGCCATAAGTCGGGACATCTTTAGCTCTGGAAACACCATATATTTT.